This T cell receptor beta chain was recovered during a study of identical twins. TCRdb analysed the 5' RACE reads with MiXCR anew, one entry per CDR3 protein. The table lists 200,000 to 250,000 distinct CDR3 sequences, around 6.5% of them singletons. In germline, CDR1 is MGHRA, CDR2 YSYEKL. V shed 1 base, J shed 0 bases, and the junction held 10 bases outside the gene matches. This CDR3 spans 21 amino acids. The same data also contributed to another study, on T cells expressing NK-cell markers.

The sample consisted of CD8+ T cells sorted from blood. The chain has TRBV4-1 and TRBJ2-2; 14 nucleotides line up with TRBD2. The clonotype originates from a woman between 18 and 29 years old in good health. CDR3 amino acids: CASSQVDFGTSGRPNTGELFF. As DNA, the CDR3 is TGCGCCAGCAGCCAAGTCGATTTCGGGACTAGCGGGAGACCGAACACCGGGGAGCTGTTTTTT.